These 11 T cell receptor beta chains share one sample of origin, sequenced in a study of human T cells and chemical hapten exposure. Stated time point: patch test 1, 2 weeks after DPC sensitization. Treatment described: therapeutic diphenylcyclopropenone sensitization with weekly scalp DPC. TCRdb redid the calling of the RACE reads with MiXCR, one entry per CDR3 protein. Here the sample spans roughly 100,000 distinct CDR3 sequences, roughly 9.6% being singletons. Sequencing used whole blood, obtained in connection with sensitization to the hapten diphenylcyclopropenone (DPC). These receptor sequences come from a woman aged 40 to 55 with alopecia areata. Some clones in this sample may be carry-over from other donors' samples.

Comment on this clonotype: Since a much larger clone is just one base distant, this may be a read error. V and J are TRBV7-2 and TRBJ2-2; maybe TRBD2 (7 bases). This CDR3 region has 14 residues. Germline CDR1 SGHTA, CDR2 FQGNSA. The CDR3 DNA follows: TGTGCCAGCAGCTTTTGGGGGGGCACCAGGGAGCTGTTTTTT. Amino acid sequence: CASSFWGGTRELFF. The full variable domain, rest sourced from reference TRBV7-2 and TRBJ2-2, is GAGVSQSPSNKVTEKGKDVELRCDPISGHTALYWYRQSLGQGLEFLIYFQGNSAPDKSGLPSDRFSAERTGGSVSTLTIQRTQQEDSAVYLCASSFWGGTRELFFGEGSRLTVL.

The rearrangement uses TRBV20-1 and TRBJ2-3; 10 bases fit TRBD2. V shed 6 bases and J 1 base; nucleotides not matched to a gene: 7. Germline loops: CDR1 DFQATT, CDR2 SNEGSKA (reference sequence). This CDR3 has 15 residues. CDR3 in DNA: TGCAGTGCCCCAAGCCTAGCGGGAGGCACAGATACGCAGTATTTT. This sequence encodes CSAPSLAGGTDTQYF.

This clonotype was detected only a few times. One end of the junction varies from germline; a read error may be responsible. This chain connects TRBV12-3 or TRBV12-4 to TRBJ1-2; the match to TRBD1 covers 8 bases. The CDR3 runs to 13 residues. Written as DNA, the CDR3 is TGTGCCAGCGGTTTGGACAGGGCCTATGGCTACACCTTC. As protein: CASGLDRAYGYTF.

In this sample, this clonotype turned up many times. The chain employs TRBV2 and TRBJ1-5, with D tentatively TRBD1 (5 bases). Germline V gives CDR1 SNHLY, CDR2 FYNNEI. This CDR3 is built from 15 residues. V lost 7 bases and J lost 6, with 19 bases in between. The CDR3 DNA reads as TGTGCCAGCACCCCAAGGCAGGGAATAGGTCAGCCCCAGCATTTT. Translating gives CASTPRQGIGQPQHF.

The chain employs TRBV20-1 and TRBJ2-1; TRBD2 agrees at 8 bases. The CDR3 sequence is 15 residues long. Per germline, CDR1 DFQATT and CDR2 SNEGSKA (reference sequence). V lost 1 base, J lost 3 bases, and 5 bases stayed unmatched. The CDR3 loop is CSARVPTSVYNEQFF. The CDR3 DNA reads as TGCAGTGCTAGAGTACCGACTAGCGTCTACAATGAGCAGTTCTTC.

This chain joins TRBV6-5 and TRBJ1-1, with D uncertain. Trimming shortened V by 0 bases and J by 5 bases, and 19 bases separated the two germline ends. The CDR3 runs to 17 residues. Germline V gene data show CDR1 as MNHEY and CDR2 as SVGAGI. The CDR3 DNA reads as TGTGCCAGCAGTTACTCTCCCAGGTCCCACTATTTGACTGAAGCTTTCTTT. It translates to CASSYSPRSHYLTEAFF.

This clonotype was seen ten or more times. This chain uses TRBV12-3 or TRBV12-4 with TRBJ2-3, with D hard to call. V was shortened by 6 bases and J by 2 bases, with 12 bases between the two germline ends. The CDR3 is 14 amino acids. The CDR3, as DNA: TGTGCCAGCAGCCGCCCCCCTTACACAGATACGCAGTATTTT. Protein product: CASSRPPYTDTQYF.

This clonotype was counted at least ten times. This chain connects TRBV5-4 to TRBJ2-2, with D unresolved. Germline CDR1 and CDR2: SGHNT and YYREEE (reference sequence). V lost 2 bases and J 5 bases, leaving 7 bases between the germline ends. The CDR3 runs 13 residues. The CDR3 bases are TGTGCCAGCAGCTTAGGTTCAACCGGGGAGCTGTTTTTT. It translates to CASSLGSTGELFF.

V gene TRBV29-1 combines with J gene TRBJ1-2; the D is unclear. The V end lost 3 bases, the J end lost 3 bases, and 17 bases lay between the germline ends. The CDR3 runs to 15 residues. The V gene's germline CDR1 is SQVTM and CDR2 ANQGSEA. CDR3 nucleotides: TGCAGCGTTGATGGCAGACTTAACACCTACTATGGCTACACCTTC. It codes for CSVDGRLNTYYGYTF.

Ten or more counts support this clonotype. V is TRBV19 and J is TRBJ2-2; 7 bases are shared with TRBD2. V shed 5 bases, J shed 1 base, and the junction held 7 bases outside the gene matches. Germline values: CDR1 LNHDA, CDR2 SQIVND (reference sequence). The CDR3 contains 16 residues. Written as DNA, the CDR3 is TGTGCCAGTAGTCGGGCGGGGGATTTGAACACCGGGGAGCTGTTTTTT. Translation gives CASSRAGDLNTGELFF.

This clonotype was seen ten or more times. This chain uses TRBV7-8 with TRBJ2-7; 12 bases are a match to TRBD1. Per the germline V gene, CDR1 is SGHVS and CDR2 is FQNEAQ. The CDR3 has 15 amino acids. The junction had 9 bases not matched to a gene; V was cut back by 5 bases and J by 7 bases. The CDR3, as DNA: TGTGCCAGCAGCCTCCGGGACAGGGGGCAGCGAGAGCAGTACTTC. Translating gives CASSLRDRGQREQYF.